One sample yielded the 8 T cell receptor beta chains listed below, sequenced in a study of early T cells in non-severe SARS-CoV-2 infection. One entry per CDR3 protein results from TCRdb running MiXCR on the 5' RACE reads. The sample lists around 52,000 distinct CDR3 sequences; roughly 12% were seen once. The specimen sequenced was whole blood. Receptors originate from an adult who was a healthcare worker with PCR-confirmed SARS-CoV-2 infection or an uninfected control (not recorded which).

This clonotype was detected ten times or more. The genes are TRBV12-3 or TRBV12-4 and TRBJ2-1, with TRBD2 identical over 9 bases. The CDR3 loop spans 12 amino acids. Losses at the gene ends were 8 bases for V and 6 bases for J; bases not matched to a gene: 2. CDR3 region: CASAGGSNEQFF. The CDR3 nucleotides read TGTGCCAGCGCGGGAGGGAGCAATGAGCAGTTCTTC.

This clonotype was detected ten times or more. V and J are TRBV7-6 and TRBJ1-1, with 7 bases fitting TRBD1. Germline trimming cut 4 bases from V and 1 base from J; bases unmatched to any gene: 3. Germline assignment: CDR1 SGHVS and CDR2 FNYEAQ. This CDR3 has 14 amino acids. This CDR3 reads CASSWGQPNTEAFF. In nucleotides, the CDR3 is TGTGCCAGCAGCTGGGGACAGCCGAACACTGAAGCTTTCTTT. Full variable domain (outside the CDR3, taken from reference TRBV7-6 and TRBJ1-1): GAGVSQSPRYKVTKRGQDVALRCDPISGHVSLYWYRQALGQGPEFLTYFNYEAQQDKSGLPNDRFSAERPEGSISTLTIQRTEQRDSAMYRCASSWGQPNTEAFFGQGTRLTVV.

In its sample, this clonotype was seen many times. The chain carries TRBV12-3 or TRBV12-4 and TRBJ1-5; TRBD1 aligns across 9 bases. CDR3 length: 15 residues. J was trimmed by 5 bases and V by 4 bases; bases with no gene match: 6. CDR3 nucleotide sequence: TGTGCCAGCAGTTCCGGACAGGGGATAGATCAGCCCCAGCATTTT. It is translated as CASSSGQGIDQPQHF.

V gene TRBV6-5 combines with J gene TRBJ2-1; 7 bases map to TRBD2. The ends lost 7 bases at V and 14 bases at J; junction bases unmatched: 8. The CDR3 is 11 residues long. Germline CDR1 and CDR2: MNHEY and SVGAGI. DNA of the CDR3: TGTGCCAGCACCGAGCGGGATGGGGAGTTCTTC. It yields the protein CASTERDGEFF.

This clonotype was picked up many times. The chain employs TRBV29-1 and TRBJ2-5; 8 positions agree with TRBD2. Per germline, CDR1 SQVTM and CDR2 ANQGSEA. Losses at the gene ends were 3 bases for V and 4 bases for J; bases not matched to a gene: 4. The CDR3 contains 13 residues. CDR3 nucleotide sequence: TGCAGCGTTGAGGGCCTAGCGGGAGAGACCCAGTACTTC. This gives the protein CSVEGLAGETQYF. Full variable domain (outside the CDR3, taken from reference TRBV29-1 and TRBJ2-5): SAVISQKPSRDICQRGTSLTIQCQVDSQVTMMFWYRQQPGQSLTLIATANQGSEATYESGFVIDKFPISRPNLTFSTLTVSNMSPEDSSIYLCSVEGLAGETQYFGPGTRLLVL.

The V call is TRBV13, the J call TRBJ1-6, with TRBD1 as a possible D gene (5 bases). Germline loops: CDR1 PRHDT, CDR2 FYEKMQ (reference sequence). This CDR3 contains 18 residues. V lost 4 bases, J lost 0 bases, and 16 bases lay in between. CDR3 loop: CASSSNRDGSSYNSPLHF. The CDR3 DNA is TGTGCCAGCAGCTCAAACCGGGACGGAAGCTCCTATAATTCACCCCTCCACTTT.

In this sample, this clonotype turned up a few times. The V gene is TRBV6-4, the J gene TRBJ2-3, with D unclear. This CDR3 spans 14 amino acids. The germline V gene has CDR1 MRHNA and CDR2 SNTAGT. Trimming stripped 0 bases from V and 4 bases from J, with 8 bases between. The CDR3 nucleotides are TGTGCCAGCAGTGACTCGGGCTCACCAGATACGCAGTATTTT. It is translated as CASSDSGSPDTQYF.

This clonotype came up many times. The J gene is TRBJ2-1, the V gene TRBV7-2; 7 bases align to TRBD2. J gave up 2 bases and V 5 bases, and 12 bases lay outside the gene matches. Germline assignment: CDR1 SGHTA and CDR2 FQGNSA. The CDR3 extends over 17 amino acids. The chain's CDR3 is CASSPDFRAGTYNEQFF. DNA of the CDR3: TGTGCCAGCAGCCCGGACTTCCGAGCGGGAACCTACAATGAGCAGTTCTTC. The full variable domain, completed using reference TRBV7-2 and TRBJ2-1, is GAGVSQSPSNKVTEKGKDVELRCDPISGHTALYWYRQSLGQGLEFLIYFQGNSAPDKSGLPSDRFSAERTGGSVSTLTIQRTQQEDSAVYLCASSPDFRAGTYNEQFFGPGTRLTVL.